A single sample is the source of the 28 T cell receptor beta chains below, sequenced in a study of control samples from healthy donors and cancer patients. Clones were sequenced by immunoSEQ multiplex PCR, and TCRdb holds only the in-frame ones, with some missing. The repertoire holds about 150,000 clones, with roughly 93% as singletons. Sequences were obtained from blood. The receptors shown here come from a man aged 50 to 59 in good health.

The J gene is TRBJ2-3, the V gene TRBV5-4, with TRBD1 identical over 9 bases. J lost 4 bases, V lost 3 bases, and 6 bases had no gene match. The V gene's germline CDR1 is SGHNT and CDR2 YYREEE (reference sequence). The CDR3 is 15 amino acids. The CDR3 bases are TGTGCCAGCAGCTCCTCGGGACAGGGTCCAGATACGCAGTATTTT. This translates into CASSSSGQGPDTQYF. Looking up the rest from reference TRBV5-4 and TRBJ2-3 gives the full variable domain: ETGVTQSPTHLIKTRGQQVTLRCSSQSGHNTVSWYQQALGQGPQFIFQYYREEENGRGNFPPRFSGLQFPNYSSELNVNALELDDSALYLCASSSSGQGPDTQYFGPGTRLTVL.

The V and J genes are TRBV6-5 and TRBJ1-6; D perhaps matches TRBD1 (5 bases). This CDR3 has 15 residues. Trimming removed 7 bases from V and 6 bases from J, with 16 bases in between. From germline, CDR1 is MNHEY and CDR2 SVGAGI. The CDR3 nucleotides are TGTGCCAGCACCACCGGGGCCTGGGGTAATTCACCCCTCCACTTT. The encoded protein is CASTTGAWGNSPLHF.

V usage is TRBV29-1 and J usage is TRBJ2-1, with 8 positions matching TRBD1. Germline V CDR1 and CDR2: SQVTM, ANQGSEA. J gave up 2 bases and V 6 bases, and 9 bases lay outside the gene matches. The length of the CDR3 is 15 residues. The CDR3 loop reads CSVHQGAGAYNEQFF. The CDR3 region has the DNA TGCAGCGTACACCAGGGGGCAGGGGCCTACAATGAGCAGTTCTTC.

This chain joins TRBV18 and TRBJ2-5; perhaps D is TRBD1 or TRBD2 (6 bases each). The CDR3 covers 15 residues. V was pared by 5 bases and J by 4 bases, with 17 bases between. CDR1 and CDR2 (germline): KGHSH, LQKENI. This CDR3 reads CASSSIGGGPETQYF. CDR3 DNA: TGTGCCAGCTCATCCATTGGAGGGGGTCCAGAGACCCAGTACTTC. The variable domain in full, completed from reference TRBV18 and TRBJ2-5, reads NAGVMQNPRHLVRRRGQEARLRCSPMKGHSHVYWYRQLPEEGLKFMVYLQKENIIDESGMPKERFSAEFPKEGPSILRIQQVVRGDSAAYFCASSSIGGGPETQYFGPGTRLLVL.

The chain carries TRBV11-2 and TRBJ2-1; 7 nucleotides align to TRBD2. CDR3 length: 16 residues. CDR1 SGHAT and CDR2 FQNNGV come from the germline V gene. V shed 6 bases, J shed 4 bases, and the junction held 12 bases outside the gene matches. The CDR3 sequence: CASRLGGGDVYNEQFF. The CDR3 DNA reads TGTGCCAGCAGGCTGGGGGGAGGGGACGTATACAATGAGCAGTTCTTC.

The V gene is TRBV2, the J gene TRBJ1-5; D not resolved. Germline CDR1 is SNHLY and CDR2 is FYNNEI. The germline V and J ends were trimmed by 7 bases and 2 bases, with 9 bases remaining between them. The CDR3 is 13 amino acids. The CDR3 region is CASTKSGNQPQHF. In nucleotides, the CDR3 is TGTGCCAGCACGAAGTCAGGCAATCAGCCCCAGCATTTT.

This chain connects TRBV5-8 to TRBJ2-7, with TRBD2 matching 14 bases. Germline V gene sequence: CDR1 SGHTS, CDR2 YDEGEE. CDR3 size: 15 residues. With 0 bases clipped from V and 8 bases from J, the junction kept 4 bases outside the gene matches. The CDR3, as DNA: TGTGCCAGCAGCTTGGCCGGACTAGCGGGAGGTCAGCAGTACTTC. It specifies CASSLAGLAGGQQYF.

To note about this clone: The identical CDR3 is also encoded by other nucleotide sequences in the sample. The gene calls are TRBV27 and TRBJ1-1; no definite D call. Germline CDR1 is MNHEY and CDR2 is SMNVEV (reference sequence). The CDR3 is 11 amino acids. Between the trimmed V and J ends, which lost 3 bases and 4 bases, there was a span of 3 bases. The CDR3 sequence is CASSLGTEAFF. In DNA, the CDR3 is TGTGCCAGCAGTTTGGGCACTGAAGCTTTCTTT.

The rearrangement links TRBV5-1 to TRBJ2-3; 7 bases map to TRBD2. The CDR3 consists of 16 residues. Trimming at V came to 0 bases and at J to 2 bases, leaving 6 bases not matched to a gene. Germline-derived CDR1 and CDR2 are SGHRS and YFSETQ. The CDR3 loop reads CASSLGVREDTDTQYF. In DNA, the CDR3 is TGCGCCAGCAGCTTGGGGGTCCGGGAGGACACAGATACGCAGTATTTT.

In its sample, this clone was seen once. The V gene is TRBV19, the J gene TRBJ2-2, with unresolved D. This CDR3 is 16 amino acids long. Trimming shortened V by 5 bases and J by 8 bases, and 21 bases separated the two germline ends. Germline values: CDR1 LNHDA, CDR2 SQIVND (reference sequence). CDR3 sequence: CASSESSASAPGELFF. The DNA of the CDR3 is TGTGCCAGTAGTGAGTCCAGCGCCTCAGCACCGGGGGAGCTGTTTTTT.

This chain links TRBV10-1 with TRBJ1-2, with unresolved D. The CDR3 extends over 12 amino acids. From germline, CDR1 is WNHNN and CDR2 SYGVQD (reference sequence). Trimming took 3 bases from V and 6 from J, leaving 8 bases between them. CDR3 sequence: CASSDRSDGYTF. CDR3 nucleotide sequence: TGCGCCAGCAGTGACAGGTCTGATGGCTACACCTTC.

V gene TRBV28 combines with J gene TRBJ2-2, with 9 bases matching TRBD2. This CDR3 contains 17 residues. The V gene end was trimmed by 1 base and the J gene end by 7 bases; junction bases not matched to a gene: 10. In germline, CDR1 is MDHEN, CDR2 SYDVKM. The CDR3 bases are TGTGCCAGCAGTTTATTGCGAGCGGGAGGTCTGGGCGGGGAGCTGTTTTTT. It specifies CASSLLRAGGLGGELFF.

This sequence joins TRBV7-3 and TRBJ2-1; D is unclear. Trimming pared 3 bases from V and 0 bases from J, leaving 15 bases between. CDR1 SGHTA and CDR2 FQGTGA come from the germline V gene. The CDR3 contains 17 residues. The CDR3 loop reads CASSLRRIGVSYNEQFF. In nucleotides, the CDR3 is TGTGCCAGCAGCTTGAGGCGGATTGGAGTCTCCTACAATGAGCAGTTCTTC.

CDR3 protein: CASSYQGPPNTEAFF. The CDR3 nucleotides are TGCGCCAGCAGCTATCAGGGTCCCCCTAACACTGAAGCTTTCTTT. This rearrangement joins TRBV5-1 to TRBJ1-1, with D perhaps matching TRBD1 (5 bases). Germline CDR1 reads SGHRS; CDR2 reads YFSETQ. Trimming stripped 3 bases from V and 2 bases from J, with 14 bases between. The CDR3 is 15 amino acids.

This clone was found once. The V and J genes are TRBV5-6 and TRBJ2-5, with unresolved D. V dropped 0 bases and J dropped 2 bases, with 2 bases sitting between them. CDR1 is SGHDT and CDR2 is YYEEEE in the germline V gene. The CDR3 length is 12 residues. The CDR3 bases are TGTGCCAGCAGCTTGGATCAAGAGACCCAGTACTTC. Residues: CASSLDQETQYF.

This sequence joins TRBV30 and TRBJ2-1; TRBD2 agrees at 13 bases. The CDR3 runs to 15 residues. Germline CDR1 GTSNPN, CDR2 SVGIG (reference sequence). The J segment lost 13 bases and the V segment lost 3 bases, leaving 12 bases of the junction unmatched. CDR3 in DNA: TGTGCCTGGAGACTAGCGGGAGGGCCTTCTATAGAACAGTTCTTC. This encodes CAWRLAGGPSIEQFF. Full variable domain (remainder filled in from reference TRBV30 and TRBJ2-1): SQTIHQWPATLVQPVGSPLSLECTVEGTSNPNLYWYRQAAGRGLQLLFYSVGIGQISSEVPQNLSASRPQDRQFILSSKKLLLSDSGFYLCAWRLAGGPSIEQFFGPGTRLTVL.

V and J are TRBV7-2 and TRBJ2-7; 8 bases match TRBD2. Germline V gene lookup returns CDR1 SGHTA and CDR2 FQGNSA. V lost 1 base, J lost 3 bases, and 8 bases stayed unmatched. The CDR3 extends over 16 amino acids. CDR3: CASSLGVTSVYYEQYF. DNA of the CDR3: TGTGCCAGCAGCTTAGGTGTGACTAGCGTTTACTACGAGCAGTACTTC. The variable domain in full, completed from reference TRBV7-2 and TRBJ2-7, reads GAGVSQSPSNKVTEKGKDVELRCDPISGHTALYWYRQSLGQGLEFLIYFQGNSAPDKSGLPSDRFSAERTGGSVSTLTIQRTQQEDSAVYLCASSLGVTSVYYEQYFGPGTRLTVT.

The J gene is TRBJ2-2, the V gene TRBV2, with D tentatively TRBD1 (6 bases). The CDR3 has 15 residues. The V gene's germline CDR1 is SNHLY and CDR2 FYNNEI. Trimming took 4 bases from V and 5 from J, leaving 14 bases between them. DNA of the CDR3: TGTGCCAGCAGTGTATTCAGGGGACGGACCGGGGAGCTGTTTTTT. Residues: CASSVFRGRTGELFF. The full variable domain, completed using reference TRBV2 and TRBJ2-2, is EPEVTQTPSHQVTQMGQEVILRCVPISNHLYFYWYRQILGQKVEFLVSFYNNEISEKSEIFDDQFSVERPDGSNFTLKIRSTKLEDSAMYFCASSVFRGRTGELFFGEGSRLTVL.

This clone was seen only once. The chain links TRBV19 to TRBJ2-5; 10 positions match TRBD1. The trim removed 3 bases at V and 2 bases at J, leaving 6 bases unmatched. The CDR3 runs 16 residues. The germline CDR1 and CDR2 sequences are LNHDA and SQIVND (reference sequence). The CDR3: CASSIRTGGGQETQYF. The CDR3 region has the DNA TGTGCCAGTAGTATCCGGACAGGGGGAGGGCAAGAGACCCAGTACTTC.

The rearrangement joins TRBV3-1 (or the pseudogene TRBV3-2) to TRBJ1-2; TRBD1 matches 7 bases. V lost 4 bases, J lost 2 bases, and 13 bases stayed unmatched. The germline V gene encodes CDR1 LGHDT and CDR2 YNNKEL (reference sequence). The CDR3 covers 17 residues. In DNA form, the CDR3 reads TGTGCCAGCAGCCCTCAGGGGGGAGAAACAGGGAACTATGGCTACACCTTC. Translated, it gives CASSPQGGETGNYGYTF.

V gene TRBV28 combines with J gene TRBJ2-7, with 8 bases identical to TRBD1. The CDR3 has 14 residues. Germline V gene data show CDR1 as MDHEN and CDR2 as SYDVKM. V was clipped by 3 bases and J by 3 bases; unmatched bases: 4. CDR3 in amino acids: CASSFPTGVYEQYF. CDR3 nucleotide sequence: TGTGCCAGCAGTTTCCCGACAGGGGTCTACGAGCAGTACTTC.

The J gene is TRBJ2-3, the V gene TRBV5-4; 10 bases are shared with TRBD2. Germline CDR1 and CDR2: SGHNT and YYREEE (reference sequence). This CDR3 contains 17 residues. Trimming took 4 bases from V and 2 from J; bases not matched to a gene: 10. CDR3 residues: CASSQRLAGAFTDTQYF. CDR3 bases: TGTGCCAGCAGCCAACGACTAGCGGGCGCTTTCACAGATACGCAGTATTTT.

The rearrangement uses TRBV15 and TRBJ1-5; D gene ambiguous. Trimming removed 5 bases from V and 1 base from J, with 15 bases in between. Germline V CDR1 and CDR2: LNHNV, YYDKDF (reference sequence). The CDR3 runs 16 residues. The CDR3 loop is CATSEPGRRSNQPQHF. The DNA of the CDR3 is TGTGCCACCAGCGAGCCCGGGAGAAGAAGCAATCAGCCCCAGCATTTT.

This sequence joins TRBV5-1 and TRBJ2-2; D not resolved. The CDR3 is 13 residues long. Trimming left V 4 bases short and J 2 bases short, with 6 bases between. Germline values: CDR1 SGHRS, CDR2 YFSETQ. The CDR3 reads CASSTINTGELFF. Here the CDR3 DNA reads TGCGCCAGCAGCACCATCAACACCGGGGAGCTGTTTTTT.

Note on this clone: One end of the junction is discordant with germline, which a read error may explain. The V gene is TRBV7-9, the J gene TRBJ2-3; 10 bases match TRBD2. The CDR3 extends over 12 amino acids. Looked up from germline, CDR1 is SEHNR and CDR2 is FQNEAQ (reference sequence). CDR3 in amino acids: CASSLVSLAGDF. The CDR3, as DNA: TGTGCCAGCAGCTTAGTTTCCCTAGCGGGAGACTTT.

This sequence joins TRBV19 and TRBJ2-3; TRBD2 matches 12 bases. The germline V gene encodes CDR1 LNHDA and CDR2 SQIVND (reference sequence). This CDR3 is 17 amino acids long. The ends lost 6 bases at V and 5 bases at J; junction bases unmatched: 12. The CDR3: CASRPPGLAGSIDTQYF. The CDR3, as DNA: TGTGCCAGTAGACCCCCGGGACTAGCGGGTTCAATAGATACGCAGTATTTT.

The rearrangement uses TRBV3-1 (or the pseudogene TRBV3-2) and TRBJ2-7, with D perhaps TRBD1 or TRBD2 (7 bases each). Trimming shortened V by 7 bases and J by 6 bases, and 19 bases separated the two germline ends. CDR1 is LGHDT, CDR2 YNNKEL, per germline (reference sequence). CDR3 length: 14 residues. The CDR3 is CASTRAGQRGEQYF. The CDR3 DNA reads TGTGCCAGCACTAGAGCGGGACAGCGGGGCGAGCAGTACTTC.

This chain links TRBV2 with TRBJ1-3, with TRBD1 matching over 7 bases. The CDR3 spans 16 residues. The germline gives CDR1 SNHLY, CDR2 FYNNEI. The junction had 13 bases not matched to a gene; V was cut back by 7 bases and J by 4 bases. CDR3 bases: TGTGCCAGCACCAACAACACAGGGGAAAGAGGAAACACCATATATTTT. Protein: CASTNNTGERGNTIYF. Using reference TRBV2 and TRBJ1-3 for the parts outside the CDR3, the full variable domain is EPEVTQTPSHQVTQMGQEVILRCVPISNHLYFYWYRQILGQKVEFLVSFYNNEISEKSEIFDDQFSVERPDGSNFTLKIRSTKLEDSAMYFCASTNNTGERGNTIYFGEGSWLTVV.